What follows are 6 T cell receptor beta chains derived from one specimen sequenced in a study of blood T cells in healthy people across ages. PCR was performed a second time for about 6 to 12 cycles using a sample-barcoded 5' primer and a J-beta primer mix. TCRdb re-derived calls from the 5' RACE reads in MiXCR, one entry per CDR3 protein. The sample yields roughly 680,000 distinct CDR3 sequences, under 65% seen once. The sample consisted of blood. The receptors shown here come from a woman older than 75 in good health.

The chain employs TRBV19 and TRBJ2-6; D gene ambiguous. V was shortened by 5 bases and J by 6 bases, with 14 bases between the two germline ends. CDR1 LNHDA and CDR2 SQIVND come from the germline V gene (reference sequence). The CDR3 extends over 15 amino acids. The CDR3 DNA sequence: TGTGCCAGTAGTTCAACTCCCACCGTGGCCAACGTCCTGACTTTC. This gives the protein CASSSTPTVANVLTF.

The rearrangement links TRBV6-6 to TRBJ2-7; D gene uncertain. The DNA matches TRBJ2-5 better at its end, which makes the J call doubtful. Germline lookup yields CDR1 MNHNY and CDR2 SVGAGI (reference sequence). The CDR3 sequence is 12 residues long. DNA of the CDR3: TGTGCCAGCAGGTCCCAGTGGGAGACCCAGTACTTC. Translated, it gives CASRSQWETQYF.

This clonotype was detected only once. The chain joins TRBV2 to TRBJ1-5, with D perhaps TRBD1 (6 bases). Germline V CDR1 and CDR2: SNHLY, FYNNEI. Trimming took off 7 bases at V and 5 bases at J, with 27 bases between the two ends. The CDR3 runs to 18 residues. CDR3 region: CASNLGTRQGRFYQPQHF. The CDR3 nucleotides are TGTGCCAGCAATCTGGGGACCAGGCAGGGGAGATTCTATCAGCCCCAGCATTTT.

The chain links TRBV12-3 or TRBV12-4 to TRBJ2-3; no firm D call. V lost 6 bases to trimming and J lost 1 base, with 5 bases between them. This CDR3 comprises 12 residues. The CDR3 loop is CASRRRTDTQYF. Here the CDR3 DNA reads TGTGCCAGCAGACGTCGCACAGATACGCAGTATTTT.

The CDR3 DNA sequence: TGCGCCAGCAGCTCCGGTCTAAACCAGGGCGAGCAGTACTTC. Amino acid sequence: CASSSGLNQGEQYF. The V gene is TRBV5-1, the J gene TRBJ2-7; D may be TRBD1 (5 bases). Trimming removed 3 bases from V and 6 bases from J, with 16 bases in between. The CDR3 covers 14 residues. Germline V CDR1 and CDR2: SGHRS, YFSETQ. Complete variable domain (other parts from reference TRBV5-1 and TRBJ2-7): KAGVTQTPRYLIKTRGQQVTLSCSPISGHRSVSWYQQTPGQGLQFLFEYFSETQRNKGNFPGRFSGRQFSNSRSEMNVSTLELGDSALYLCASSSGLNQGEQYFGPGTRLTVT.

Here the CDR3 DNA reads TGTGCCAGCAGCTTAGGTTGGGGGCAAGGCTACACCTTC. It is translated as CASSLGWGQGYTF. The chain combines TRBV7-2 with TRBJ1-2; the D gene is possibly TRBD1 (6 bases). Trimming removed 1 base at V and 8 bases at J, with 11 bases between. The CDR3 contains 13 residues. Germline V lookup: CDR1 SGHTA, CDR2 FQGNSA.